Below are 8 T cell receptor beta chains sequenced from a single sample in a study of T cell changes during pregnancy in multiple sclerosis. Repertoires were generated with immunoSEQ multiplex PCR, while TCRdb's copy carries only in-frame clones and drops some. The table records fewer than 65,000 clones, roughly nine tenths of them present only once. Sequencing used CD8+ T cells from peripheral blood mononuclear cells, obtained after pregnancy. These receptors all come from a female donor with multiple sclerosis, enrolled in a pregnancy study.

This chain uses TRBV2 with TRBJ2-1, with D perhaps matching TRBD1 (5 bases). The CDR3 is made up of 14 amino acids. CDR1 and CDR2 (germline): SNHLY, FYNNEI. V gave up 2 bases and J gave up 9 bases, with 14 bases separating them. CDR3 coding DNA: TGTGCCAGCAGTGAACGAGACAGCTTACGTGAGCAGTTCTTC. The encoded protein is CASSERDSLREQFF. Filled out from reference TRBV2 and TRBJ2-1, the complete variable domain reads EPEVTQTPSHQVTQMGQEVILRCVPISNHLYFYWYRQILGQKVEFLVSFYNNEISEKSEIFDDQFSVERPDGSNFTLKIRSTKLEDSAMYFCASSERDSLREQFFGPGTRLTVL.

Only a few counts were recorded for this clone. The chain recombines TRBV6-5 with TRBJ2-2; D unclear. Germline assignment: CDR1 MNHEY and CDR2 SVGAGI. This CDR3 has 16 residues. V was cut by 0 bases and J by 7 bases, with 15 bases left in between. The CDR3 DNA is TGTGCCAGCAGTTACTCGATCTATGGTCGCGACGGGGAGCTGTTTTTT. Translation gives CASSYSIYGRDGELFF.

The rearrangement uses TRBV10-3 and TRBJ2-7, with 7 positions matching TRBD1. Germline loops: CDR1 ENHRY, CDR2 SYGVKD. J gave up 6 bases and V 2 bases, and 4 bases lay outside the gene matches. The CDR3 length is 13 residues. DNA for the CDR3: TGTGCCATCAGTGAGGGACAGGTTATCGAGCAGTACTTC. As protein: CAISEGQVIEQYF.

This chain connects TRBV19 to TRBJ1-3; D is uncertain. Trimming stripped 1 base from V and 4 bases from J, with 11 bases between. Germline CDR1 reads LNHDA; CDR2 reads SQIVND (reference sequence). This CDR3 has 15 amino acids. The CDR3 DNA reads as TGTGCCAGTAGTATAGCGGCGGGTCCGGGAAACACCATATATTTT. Its protein is CASSIAAGPGNTIYF.

V usage is TRBV5-4 and J usage is TRBJ1-1; 10 nucleotides agree with TRBD1. Germline values: CDR1 SGHNT, CDR2 YYREEE (reference sequence). The CDR3 is 14 residues long. V was pared by 5 bases and J by 3 bases, with 4 bases of the junction left unmatched. Here the CDR3 DNA reads TGTGCCAGCAGGGCTGGGACAGGGGACACTGAAGCTTTCTTT. It encodes CASRAGTGDTEAFF.

The rearrangement links TRBV29-1 to TRBJ1-2; 10 nucleotides line up with TRBD1. CDR1 is SQVTM and CDR2 is ANQGSEA in the germline V gene. This CDR3 has 16 residues. V was clipped by 0 bases and J by 5 bases; unmatched bases: 9. CDR3 DNA: TGCAGCGTTGAAGATTTTGGGACAGGGGTAAGATATGGCTACACCTTC. This encodes CSVEDFGTGVRYGYTF.

This chain links TRBV7-7 with TRBJ1-1; maybe TRBD1 (5 bases). The CDR3 totals 12 residues. Germline V gene sequence: CDR1 SSHAT, CDR2 FNYEAQ (reference sequence). CDR3 amino acids: CAIAWGESEAFF. Written as DNA, the CDR3 is TGTGCTATCGCATGGGGCGAGTCTGAAGCTTTCTTT.

V usage is TRBV7-6 and J usage is TRBJ2-1, with 12 bases lining up with TRBD2. The CDR3 runs to 17 residues. V lost 1 base and J lost 4; bases outside the gene matches: 5. Germline CDR1 and CDR2: SGHVS and FNYEAQ. The CDR3 is CASSLVEGLAGYNEQFF. As DNA, the CDR3 is TGTGCCAGCAGCTTAGTCGAGGGACTAGCGGGTTACAATGAGCAGTTCTTC.